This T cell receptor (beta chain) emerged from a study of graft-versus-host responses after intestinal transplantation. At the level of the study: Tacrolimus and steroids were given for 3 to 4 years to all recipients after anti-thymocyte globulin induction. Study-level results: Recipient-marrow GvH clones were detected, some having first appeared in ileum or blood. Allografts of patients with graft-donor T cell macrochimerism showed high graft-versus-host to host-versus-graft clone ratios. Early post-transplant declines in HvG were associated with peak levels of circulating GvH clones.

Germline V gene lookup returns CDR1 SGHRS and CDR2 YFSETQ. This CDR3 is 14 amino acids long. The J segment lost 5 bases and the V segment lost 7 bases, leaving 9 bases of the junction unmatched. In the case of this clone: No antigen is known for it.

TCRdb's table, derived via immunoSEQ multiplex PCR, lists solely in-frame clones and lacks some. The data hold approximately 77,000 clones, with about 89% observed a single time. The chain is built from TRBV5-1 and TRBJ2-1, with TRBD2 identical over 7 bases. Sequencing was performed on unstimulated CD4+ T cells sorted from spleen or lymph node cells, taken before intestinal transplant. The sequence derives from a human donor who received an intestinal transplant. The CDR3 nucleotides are TGCGCCAGCGGGCGGGAGCTTATTGACAATGAGCAGTTCTTC. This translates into CASGRELIDNEQFF.